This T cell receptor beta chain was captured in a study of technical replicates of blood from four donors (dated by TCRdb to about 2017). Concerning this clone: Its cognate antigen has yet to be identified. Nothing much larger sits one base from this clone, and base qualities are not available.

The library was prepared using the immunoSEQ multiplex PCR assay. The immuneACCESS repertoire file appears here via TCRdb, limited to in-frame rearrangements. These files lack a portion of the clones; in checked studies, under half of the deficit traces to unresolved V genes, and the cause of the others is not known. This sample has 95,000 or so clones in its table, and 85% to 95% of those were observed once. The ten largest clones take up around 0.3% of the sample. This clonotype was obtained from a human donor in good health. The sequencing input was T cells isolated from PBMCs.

The CDR3 sequence is CATSRDPAYEQYF. The DNA reads as follows: TGTGCCACCAGCAGAGATCCGGCCTACGAGCAGTACTTC. The chain links TRBV15 with TRBJ2-7; a confident D gene designation cannot be given. The cysteine opens and the phenylalanine closes a CDR3 of 13 amino acids. The kept DNA is CDR3 alone, 39 bases in frame from the first base. The germline V gene encodes CDR1 LNHNV and CDR2 YYDKDF (reference sequence). Trimming takes 0 bases from V and 2 bases from J, and the germline ends sit 5 bases apart. Reference TRBV15 and TRBJ2-7 proteins supply the regions before and after the CDR3; the full variable domain is: DAMVIQNPRYQVTQFGKPVTLSCSQTLNHNVMYWYQQKSSQAPKLLFHYYDKDFNNEADTPDNFQSRRPNTSFCFLDIRSPGLGDTAMYLCATSRDPAYEQYFGPGTRLTVT.